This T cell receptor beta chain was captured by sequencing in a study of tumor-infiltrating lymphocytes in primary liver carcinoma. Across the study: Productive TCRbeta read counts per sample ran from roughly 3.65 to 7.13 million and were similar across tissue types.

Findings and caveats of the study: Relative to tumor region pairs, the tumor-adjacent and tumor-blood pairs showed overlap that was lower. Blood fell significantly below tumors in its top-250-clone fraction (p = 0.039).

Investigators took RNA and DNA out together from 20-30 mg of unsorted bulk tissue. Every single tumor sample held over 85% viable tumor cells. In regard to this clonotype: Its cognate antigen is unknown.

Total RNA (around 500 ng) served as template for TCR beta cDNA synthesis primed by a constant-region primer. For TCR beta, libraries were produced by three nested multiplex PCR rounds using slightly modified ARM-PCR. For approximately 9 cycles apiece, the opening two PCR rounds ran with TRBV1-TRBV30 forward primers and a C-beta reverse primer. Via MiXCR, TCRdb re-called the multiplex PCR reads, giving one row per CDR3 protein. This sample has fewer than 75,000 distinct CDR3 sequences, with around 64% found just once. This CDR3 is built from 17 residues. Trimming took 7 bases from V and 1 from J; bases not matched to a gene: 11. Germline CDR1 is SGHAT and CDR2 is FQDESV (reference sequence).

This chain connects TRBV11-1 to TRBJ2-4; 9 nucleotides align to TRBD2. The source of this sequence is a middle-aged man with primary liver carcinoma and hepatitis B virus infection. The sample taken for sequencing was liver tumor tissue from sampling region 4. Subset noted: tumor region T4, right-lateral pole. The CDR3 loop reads CASTFPGTSGAKNIQYF. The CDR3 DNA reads TGTGCCAGCACCTTTCCCGGAACTAGCGGGGCCAAAAACATTCAGTACTTC.